This TCR beta chain came from a study of T cell changes during pregnancy in multiple sclerosis. Here immunoSEQ multiplex PCR was the method, and the copy in TCRdb shows in-frame clones only, minus some. The repertoire consists of approximately 50,000 clones, with around 94% occurring once and the leading ten covering approximately 0.31%. Germline CDR1 is SEHNR and CDR2 is FQNEAQ (reference sequence). V dropped 3 bases and J dropped 4; count of bases not matched to a gene: 9. The CDR3 totals 16 residues. This clonotype was obtained from a female donor with multiple sclerosis, enrolled in a pregnancy study. The specimen was CD4+ T cells from peripheral blood mononuclear cells, collected in the third trimester of pregnancy. This sequence joins TRBV7-9 and TRBJ1-5, with 7 bases that match TRBD1. CDR3: CASSFTSGTANQPQHF. The CDR3 nucleotides read TGTGCCAGCAGCTTCACATCCGGGACAGCAAATCAGCCCCAGCATTTT.